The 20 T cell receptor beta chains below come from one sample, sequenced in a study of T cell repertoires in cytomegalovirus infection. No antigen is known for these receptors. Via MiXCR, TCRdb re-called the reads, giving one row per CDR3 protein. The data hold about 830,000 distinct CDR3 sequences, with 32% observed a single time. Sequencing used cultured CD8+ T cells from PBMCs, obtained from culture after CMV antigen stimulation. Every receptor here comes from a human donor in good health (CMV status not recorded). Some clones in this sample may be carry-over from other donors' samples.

CDR3 DNA sequence: TGTGCCAGCAGCTCCCTAGGGACAGAGAACACCGGGGAGCTGTTTTTT. It is translated as CASSSLGTENTGELFF. This chain connects TRBV7-9 to TRBJ2-2; TRBD1 aligns across 7 bases. Germline V gene sequence: CDR1 SEHNR, CDR2 FQNEAQ (reference sequence). The CDR3 consists of 16 residues. V shed 4 bases, J shed 1 base, and the junction held 6 bases outside the gene matches.

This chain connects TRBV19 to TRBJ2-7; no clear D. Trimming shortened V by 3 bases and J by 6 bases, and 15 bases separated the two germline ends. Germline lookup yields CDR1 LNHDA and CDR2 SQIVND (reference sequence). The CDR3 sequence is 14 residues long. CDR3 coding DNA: TGTGCCAGTAGTATTGGCCCCGGCGCTCCCGAGCAGTACGTC. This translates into CASSIGPGAPEQYV.

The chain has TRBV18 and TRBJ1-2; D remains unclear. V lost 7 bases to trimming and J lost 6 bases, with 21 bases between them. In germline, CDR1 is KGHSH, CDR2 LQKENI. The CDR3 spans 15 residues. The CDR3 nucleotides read TGTGCCAGCTTCTCAACGCCCACCTTAGAAGATGGCTACACCTTC. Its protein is CASFSTPTLEDGYTF.

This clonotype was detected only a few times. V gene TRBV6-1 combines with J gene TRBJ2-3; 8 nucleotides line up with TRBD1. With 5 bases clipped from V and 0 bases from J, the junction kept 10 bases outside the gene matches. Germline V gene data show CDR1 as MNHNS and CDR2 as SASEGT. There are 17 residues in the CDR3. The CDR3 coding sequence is TGTGCCAGCAGTCAAGGTCAGGGGGCGGTTAGCACAGATACGCAGTATTTT. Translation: CASSQGQGAVSTDTQYF.

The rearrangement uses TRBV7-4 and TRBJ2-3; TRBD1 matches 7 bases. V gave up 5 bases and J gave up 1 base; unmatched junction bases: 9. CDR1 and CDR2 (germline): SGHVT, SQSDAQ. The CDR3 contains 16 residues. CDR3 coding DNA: TGTGCCAGCAGCCCCGCGAGAGGGGGCGGCACAGATACGCAGTATTTT. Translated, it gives CASSPARGGGTDTQYF.

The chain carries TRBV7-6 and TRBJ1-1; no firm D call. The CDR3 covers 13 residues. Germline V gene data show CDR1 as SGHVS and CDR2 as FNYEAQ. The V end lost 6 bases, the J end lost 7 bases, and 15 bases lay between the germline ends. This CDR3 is CASSNGERGEAFF. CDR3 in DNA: TGTGCCAGCAGTAACGGAGAACGAGGTGAAGCTTTCTTT.

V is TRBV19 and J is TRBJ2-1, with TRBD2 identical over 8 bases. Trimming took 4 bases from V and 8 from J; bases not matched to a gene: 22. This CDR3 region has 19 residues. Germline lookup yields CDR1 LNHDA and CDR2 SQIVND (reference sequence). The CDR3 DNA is TGTGCCAGTAGTACTTTTGAGGGACCCGGACTAGCAGGGATCGATGAGCAGTTCTTC. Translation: CASSTFEGPGLAGIDEQFF.

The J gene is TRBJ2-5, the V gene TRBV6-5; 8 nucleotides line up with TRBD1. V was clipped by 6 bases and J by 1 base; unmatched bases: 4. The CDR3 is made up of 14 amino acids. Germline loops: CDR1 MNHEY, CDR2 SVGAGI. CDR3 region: CASRQGGLQETQYF. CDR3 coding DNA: TGTGCCAGCAGACAGGGGGGCCTCCAAGAGACCCAGTACTTC.

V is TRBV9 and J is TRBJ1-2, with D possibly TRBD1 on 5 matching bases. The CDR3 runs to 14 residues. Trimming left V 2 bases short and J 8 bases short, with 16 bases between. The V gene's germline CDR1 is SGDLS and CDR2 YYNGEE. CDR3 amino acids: CASSVSGKEDGYTF. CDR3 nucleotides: TGTGCCAGCAGCGTTTCAGGGAAGGAGGACGGCTACACCTTC.

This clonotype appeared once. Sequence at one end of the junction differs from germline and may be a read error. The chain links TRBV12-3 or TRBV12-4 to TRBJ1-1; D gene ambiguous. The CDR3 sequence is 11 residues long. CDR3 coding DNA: TGTGCCAGCAGGGAAAACATTGAAGCTTTCTTT. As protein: CASRENIEAFF.

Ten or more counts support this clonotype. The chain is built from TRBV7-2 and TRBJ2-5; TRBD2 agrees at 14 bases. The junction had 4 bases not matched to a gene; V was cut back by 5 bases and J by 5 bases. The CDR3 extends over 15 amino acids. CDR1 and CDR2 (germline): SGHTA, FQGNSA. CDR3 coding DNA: TGTGCCAGCAGCCAGGGACTAGCGGGGGTCGAGACCCAGTACTTC. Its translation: CASSQGLAGVETQYF. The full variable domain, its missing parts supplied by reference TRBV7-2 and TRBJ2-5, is GAGVSQSPSNKVTEKGKDVELRCDPISGHTALYWYRQSLGQGLEFLIYFQGNSAPDKSGLPSDRFSAERTGGSVSTLTIQRTQQEDSAVYLCASSQGLAGVETQYFGPGTRLLVL.

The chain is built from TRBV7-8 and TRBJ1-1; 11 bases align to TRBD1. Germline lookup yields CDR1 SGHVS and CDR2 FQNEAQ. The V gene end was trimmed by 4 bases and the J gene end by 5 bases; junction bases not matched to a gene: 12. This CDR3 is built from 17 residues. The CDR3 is CASSSSGTGGGRTEAFF. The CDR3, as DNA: TGTGCCAGCAGCTCGTCCGGGACAGGGGGTGGAAGGACTGAAGCTTTCTTT.

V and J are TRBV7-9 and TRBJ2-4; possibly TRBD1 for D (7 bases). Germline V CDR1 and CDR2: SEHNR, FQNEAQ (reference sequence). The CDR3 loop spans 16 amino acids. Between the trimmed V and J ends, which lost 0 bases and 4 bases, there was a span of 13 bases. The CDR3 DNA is TGTGCCAGCAGCTTAGCGGCGGGACAGAAAAAAAACATTCAGTACTTC. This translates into CASSLAAGQKKNIQYF.

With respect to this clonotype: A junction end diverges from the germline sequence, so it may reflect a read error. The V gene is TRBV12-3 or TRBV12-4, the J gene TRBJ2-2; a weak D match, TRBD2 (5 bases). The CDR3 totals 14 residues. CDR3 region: CTSSTSSDTGELFF. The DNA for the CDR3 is TGTACCAGCAGTACTAGTAGCGACACCGGGGAGCTGTTTTTT.

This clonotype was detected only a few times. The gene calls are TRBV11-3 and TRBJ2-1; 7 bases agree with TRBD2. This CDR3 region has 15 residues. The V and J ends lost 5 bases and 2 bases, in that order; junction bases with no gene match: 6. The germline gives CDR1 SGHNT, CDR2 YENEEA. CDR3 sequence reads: CASSPGRTPYNEQFF. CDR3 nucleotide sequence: TGTGCCAGCAGCCCCGGGAGGACCCCCTACAATGAGCAGTTCTTC. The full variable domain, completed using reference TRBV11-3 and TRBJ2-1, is EAGVVQSPRYKIIEKKQPVAFWCNPISGHNTLYWYLQNLGQGPELLIRYENEEAVDDSQLPKDRFSAERLKGVDSTLKIQPAELGDSAVYLCASSPGRTPYNEQFFGPGTRLTVL.

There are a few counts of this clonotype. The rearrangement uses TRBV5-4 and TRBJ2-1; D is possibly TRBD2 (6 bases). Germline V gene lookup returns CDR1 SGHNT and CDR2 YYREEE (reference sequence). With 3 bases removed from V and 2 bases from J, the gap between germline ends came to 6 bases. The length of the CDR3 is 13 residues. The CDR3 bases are TGTGCCAGCAGCTCTAGCGCCTACAATGAGCAGTTCTTC. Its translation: CASSSSAYNEQFF.

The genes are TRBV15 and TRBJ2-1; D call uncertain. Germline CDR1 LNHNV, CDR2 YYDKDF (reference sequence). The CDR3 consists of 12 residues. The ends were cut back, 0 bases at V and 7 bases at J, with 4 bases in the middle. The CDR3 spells CATSRDSNEQFF. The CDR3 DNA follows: TGTGCCACCAGCAGAGATAGTAATGAGCAGTTCTTC. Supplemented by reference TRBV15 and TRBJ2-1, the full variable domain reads DAMVIQNPRYQVTQFGKPVTLSCSQTLNHNVMYWYQQKSSQAPKLLFHYYDKDFNNEADTPDNFQSRRPNTSFCFLDIRSPGLGDTAMYLCATSRDSNEQFFGPGTRLTVL.

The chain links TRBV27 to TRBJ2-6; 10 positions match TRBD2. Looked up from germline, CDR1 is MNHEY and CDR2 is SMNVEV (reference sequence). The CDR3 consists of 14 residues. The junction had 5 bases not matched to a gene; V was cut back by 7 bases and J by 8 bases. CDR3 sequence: CASMRTSGTNVLTF. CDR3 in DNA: TGTGCCAGCATGCGGACTAGCGGTACCAACGTCCTGACTTTC.

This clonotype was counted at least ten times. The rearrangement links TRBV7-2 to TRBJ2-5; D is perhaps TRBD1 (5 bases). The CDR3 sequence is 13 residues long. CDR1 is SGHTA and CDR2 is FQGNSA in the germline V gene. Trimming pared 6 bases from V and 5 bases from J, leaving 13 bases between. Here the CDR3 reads CASRDSMTETQYF. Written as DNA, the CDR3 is TGTGCCAGCAGAGACAGTATGACTGAGACCCAGTACTTC.

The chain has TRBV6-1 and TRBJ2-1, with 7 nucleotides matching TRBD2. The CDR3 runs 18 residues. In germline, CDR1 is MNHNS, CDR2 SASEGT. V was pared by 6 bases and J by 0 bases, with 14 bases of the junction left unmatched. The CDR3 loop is CASRPKQGGVSSYNEQFF. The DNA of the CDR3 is TGTGCCAGCAGACCTAAGCAGGGAGGGGTAAGCTCCTACAATGAGCAGTTCTTC.